The sample holds one count of the clone carrying this T cell receptor beta chain. Its target is unknown. This sample stems from a study of T cell responses to AZD1222 COVID-19 vaccine. Study-wide results and limits: There were repertoire samples only from the period after the peak T cell response. Just a handful of AZD1222 recipients were seropositive at baseline. Most donors were white British and more were female, and clonal diversity was possibly underestimated. The study found vaccine-associated CD4 TCRs spanning spike, dominant at 160-218 and 743-854.

Per the germline V gene, CDR1 is SQVTM and CDR2 is ANQGSEA. The CDR3 contains 14 residues. V trimming: 4 bases; J trimming: 1 base; junction bases outside the gene matches: 5. This table comes from immunoSEQ multiplex PCR, and its TCRdb copy is limited to in-frame clones, with some not included. The sample lists some 180,000 clones, 85% to 95% occurring once. The origin of this receptor is an adult who received the MenACWY meningococcal vaccine as a control. The specimen comprised peripheral blood, sampled 28 days after the second dose of the MenACWY control vaccine. The chain carries TRBV29-1 and TRBJ2-3, with 7 bases that match TRBD1. For the CDR3, the DNA is TGCAGCGTTGGACAGGGCTCTGGCACAGATACGCAGTATTTT. Protein product: CSVGQGSGTDTQYF.